The clone carrying this T cell receptor beta chain appeared many times. The data belong to a study of T-cell reconstitution after alpha-beta-depleted transplantation in children. The library targeted TCRbeta and was prepared with unique molecular identifiers. TCRdb reprocessed the PCR reads via MiXCR and lists one record per CDR3 protein. Here the sample spans 210,000 or so distinct CDR3 sequences, about 9.2% being singletons. V gave up 5 bases and J gave up 1 base, with 11 bases separating them. The CDR3 length is 14 residues. The germline V gene encodes CDR1 MNHNS and CDR2 SASEGT. Sequenced material: PBMCs from the stem cell graft donor, taken from the stem cell graft. The receptor was derived from a human donor who donated a stem cell graft to a child with acute lymphoblastic leukemia. The chain couples TRBV6-1 to TRBJ1-1; the D is unclear. In nucleotides, the CDR3 is TGTGCCAGCAGTCCCTCTTACCAGAACACTGAAGCTTTCTTT. It codes for CASSPSYQNTEAFF.